The 13 T cell receptor beta chains given below trace back to one sample, sequenced in a study of blood T cell repertoires in COVID-19. The table came from immunoSEQ multiplex PCR; TCRdb's copy has only in-frame clones and leaves some out. The table records approximately 130,000 clones, approximately 80% of them present only once. Sequenced: peripheral blood. The source of these receptors is a human donor in a cohort sampled during active COVID-19.

On this clone: At the DNA level, this CDR3 is encoded by other sequences in the same sample as well. The DNA of the CDR3 is TGCAGCGTGGACAGGGGGAACACTGAAGCTTTCTTT. Translated: CSVDRGNTEAFF. V is TRBV29-1 and J is TRBJ1-1; 9 bases are shared with TRBD1. This CDR3 region has 12 residues. The V gene's germline CDR1 is SQVTM and CDR2 ANQGSEA. The V and J ends lost 6 bases and 1 base, in that order; junction bases with no gene match: 0.

The chain recombines TRBV6-5 with TRBJ1-1; 7 bases are a match to TRBD1. CDR1 is MNHEY, CDR2 SVGAGI, per germline. J lost 5 bases, V lost 7 bases, and 10 bases had no gene match. CDR3 length: 14 residues. CDR3 sequence: CASTSGQMTTEAFF. In nucleotides, the CDR3 is TGTGCCAGCACCTCGGGACAGATGACAACTGAAGCTTTCTTT.

This rearrangement joins TRBV2 to TRBJ2-1, with 7 positions matching TRBD2. In germline, CDR1 is SNHLY, CDR2 FYNNEI. V gave up 6 bases and J gave up 5 bases; unmatched junction bases: 4. The CDR3 totals 13 residues. CDR3 amino acids: CASRRLANNEQFF. The CDR3 nucleotides are TGTGCCAGCAGACGACTAGCTAACAATGAGCAGTTCTTC.

This clone has only one observation. V and J are TRBV13 and TRBJ1-6, with 10 bases lining up with TRBD1. The CDR3 totals 15 residues. Germline V gives CDR1 PRHDT, CDR2 FYEKMQ (reference sequence). Germline trimming cut 5 bases from V and 10 bases from J; bases unmatched to any gene: 8. The CDR3: CASSPRQGARSPLHF. DNA for the CDR3: TGTGCCAGCAGCCCCCGACAGGGGGCGAGGTCACCCCTCCACTTT.

The chain couples TRBV12-3 or TRBV12-4 to TRBJ1-1, with 8 bases that match TRBD1. The J segment lost 4 bases and the V segment lost 7 bases, leaving 5 bases of the junction unmatched. This CDR3 has 13 residues. The CDR3 DNA reads TGTGCCAGCATCCTAGGACAGGGCACTGAAGCTTTCTTT. Protein: CASILGQGTEAFF.

The chain employs TRBV14 and TRBJ1-2; D gene unclear. CDR1 and CDR2 (germline): SGHDN, FVKESK. Trimming removed 1 base from V and 3 bases from J, with 12 bases in between. The CDR3 runs to 15 residues. The CDR3 sequence: CASSQGTGVYYGYTF. The CDR3 bases are TGTGCCAGCAGCCAAGGGACCGGGGTTTACTATGGCTACACCTTC.

This sequence joins TRBV27 and TRBJ1-5; TRBD1 aligns across 7 bases. CDR3 size: 16 residues. Germline trimming cut 6 bases from V and 2 bases from J; bases unmatched to any gene: 10. CDR1 is MNHEY and CDR2 is SMNVEV in the germline V gene (reference sequence). This CDR3 reads CASRLTGVSGNQPQHF. CDR3 bases: TGTGCCAGCAGACTAACAGGGGTCTCCGGCAATCAGCCCCAGCATTTT.

The rearrangement joins TRBV7-9 to TRBJ2-7, with TRBD2 matching over 7 bases. The CDR3 is made up of 15 amino acids. Trimming cost V 4 bases and J 2 bases; bases outside gene matches: 8. Germline lookup yields CDR1 SEHNR and CDR2 FQNEAQ (reference sequence). The CDR3 loop reads CASSWGGPRTYEQYF. Written as DNA, the CDR3 is TGTGCCAGCAGCTGGGGAGGGCCGAGGACCTACGAGCAGTACTTC.

This sequence joins TRBV4-1 and TRBJ1-1, with 8 bases that match TRBD1. CDR3 length: 13 residues. J gave up 4 bases and V 4 bases, and 2 bases lay outside the gene matches. Germline-derived CDR1 and CDR2 are MGHRA and YSYEKL. DNA of the CDR3: TGCGCCAGCAGCCCGACAGGGGCCACTGAAGCTTTCTTT. Translating it yields CASSPTGATEAFF.

This clone was detected a few times. The chain couples TRBV5-1 to TRBJ2-2; 7 bases are shared with TRBD1. Germline V CDR1 and CDR2: SGHRS, YFSETQ. CDR3 size: 18 residues. The trim removed 4 bases at V and 1 base at J, leaving 13 bases unmatched. CDR3 DNA: TGCGCCAGCAGCCTCCAGATTTGGACAGGATTGAACACCGGGGAGCTGTTTTTT. Translating it yields CASSLQIWTGLNTGELFF. Using reference TRBV5-1 and TRBJ2-2 for the parts outside the CDR3, the full variable domain is KAGVTQTPRYLIKTRGQQVTLSCSPISGHRSVSWYQQTPGQGLQFLFEYFSETQRNKGNFPGRFSGRQFSNSRSEMNVSTLELGDSALYLCASSLQIWTGLNTGELFFGEGSRLTVL.

The rearrangement links TRBV29-1 to TRBJ2-5; 10 nucleotides line up with TRBD2. This CDR3 contains 13 residues. J gave up 4 bases and V 4 bases, and 3 bases lay outside the gene matches. Germline V CDR1 and CDR2: SQVTM, ANQGSEA. CDR3 residues: CSVVAGGGETQYF. CDR3 DNA sequence: TGCAGCGTTGTAGCGGGGGGTGGAGAGACCCAGTACTTC.

This clone was counted only a few times. The chain carries TRBV7-9 and TRBJ2-3, with a possible D match to TRBD1 (5 bases). The CDR3 runs to 14 residues. V gave up 1 base and J gave up 4 bases, with 9 bases separating them. Germline CDR1 reads SEHNR; CDR2 reads FQNEAQ (reference sequence). CDR3 loop: CASSLEQVPDTQYF. The CDR3 nucleotides read TGTGCCAGCAGCTTAGAACAGGTTCCAGATACGCAGTATTTT.

CDR3 region: CASSVGTGGDQPQHF. The CDR3 region has the DNA TGTGCCAGCAGCGTAGGGACAGGGGGTGATCAGCCCCAGCATTTT. The rearrangement uses TRBV9 and TRBJ1-5; TRBD1 matches 10 bases. V was clipped by 0 bases and J by 5 bases; unmatched bases: 2. CDR1 is SGDLS, CDR2 YYNGEE, per germline. This CDR3 is built from 15 residues.